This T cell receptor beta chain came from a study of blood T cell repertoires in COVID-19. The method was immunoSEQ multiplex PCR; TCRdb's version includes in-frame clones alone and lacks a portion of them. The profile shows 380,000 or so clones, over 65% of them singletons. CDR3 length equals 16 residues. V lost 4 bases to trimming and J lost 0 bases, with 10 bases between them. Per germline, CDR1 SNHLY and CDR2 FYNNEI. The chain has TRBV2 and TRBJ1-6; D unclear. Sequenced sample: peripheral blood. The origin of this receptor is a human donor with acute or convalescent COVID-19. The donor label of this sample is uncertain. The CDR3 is CASSGVQSSYNSPLHF. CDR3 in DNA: TGTGCCAGCAGTGGGGTACAGAGCTCCTATAATTCACCCCTCCACTTT.